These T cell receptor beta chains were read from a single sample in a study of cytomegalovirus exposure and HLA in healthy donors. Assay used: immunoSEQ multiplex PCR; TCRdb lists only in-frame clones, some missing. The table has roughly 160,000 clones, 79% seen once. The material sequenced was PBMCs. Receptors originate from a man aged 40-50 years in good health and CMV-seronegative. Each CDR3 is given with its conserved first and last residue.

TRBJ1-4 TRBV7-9 CASSSTGANEKLFF
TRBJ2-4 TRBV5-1 CASSPGTNLAKNSQYF
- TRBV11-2 CASTPGQVYEQYF
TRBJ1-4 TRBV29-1 CSPEQGQGDEKLFF
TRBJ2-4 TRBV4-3 CASSQDMWRNKNIQYF
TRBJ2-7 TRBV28 CASSLTGDRREQYF
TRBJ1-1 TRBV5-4 CASSYRDRGNTEAFF
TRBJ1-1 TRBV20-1 CSEAGAEAFF
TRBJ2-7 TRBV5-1 CASSWGGSPKGFYEQYF
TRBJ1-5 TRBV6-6 CASSSLPNQPQHF
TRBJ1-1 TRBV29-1 CSVGRDRGLNTEAFF
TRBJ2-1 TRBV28 CASRSGYYNEQFF
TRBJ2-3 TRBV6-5 CASRGQGRPDTQYF
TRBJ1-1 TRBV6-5 CASSLPGGTEAFF
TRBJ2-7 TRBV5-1 CASSNPGGSYEQYF
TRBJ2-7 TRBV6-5 CASSFIRDRSYEQYF
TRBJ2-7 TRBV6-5 CASSYMLAGGEQYF
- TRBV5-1 CASSLSDGQHEQYF
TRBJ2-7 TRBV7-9 CASSPTGLRPYEQYF
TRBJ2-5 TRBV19 CASSMTSGSGETQYF